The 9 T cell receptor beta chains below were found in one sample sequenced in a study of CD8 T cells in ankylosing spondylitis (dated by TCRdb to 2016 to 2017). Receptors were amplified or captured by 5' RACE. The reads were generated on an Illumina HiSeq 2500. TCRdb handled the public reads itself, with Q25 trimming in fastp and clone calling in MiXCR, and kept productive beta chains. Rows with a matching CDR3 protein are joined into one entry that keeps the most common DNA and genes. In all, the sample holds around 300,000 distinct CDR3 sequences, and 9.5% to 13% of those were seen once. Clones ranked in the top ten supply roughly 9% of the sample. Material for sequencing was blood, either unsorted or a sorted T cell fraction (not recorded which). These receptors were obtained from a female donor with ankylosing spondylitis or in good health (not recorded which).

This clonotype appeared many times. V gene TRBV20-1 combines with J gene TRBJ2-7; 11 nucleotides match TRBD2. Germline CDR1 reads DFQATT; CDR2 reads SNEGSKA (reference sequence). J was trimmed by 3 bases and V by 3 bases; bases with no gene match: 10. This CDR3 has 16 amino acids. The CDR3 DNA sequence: TGCAGTGCTAGGAAAACCACTAGCGGGAGCAGCTACGAGCAGTACTTC. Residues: CSARKTTSGSSYEQYF.

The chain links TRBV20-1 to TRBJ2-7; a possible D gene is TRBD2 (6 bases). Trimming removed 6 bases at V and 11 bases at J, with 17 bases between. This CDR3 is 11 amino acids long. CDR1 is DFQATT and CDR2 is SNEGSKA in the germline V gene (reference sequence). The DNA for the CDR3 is TGCAGTGCCGGGATTTGGGGGGTCAAGTACTTC. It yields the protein CSAGIWGVKYF.

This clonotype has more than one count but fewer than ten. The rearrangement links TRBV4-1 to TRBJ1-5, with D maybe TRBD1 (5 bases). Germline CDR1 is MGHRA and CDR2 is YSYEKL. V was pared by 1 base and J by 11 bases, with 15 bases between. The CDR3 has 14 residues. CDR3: CASSQVGGVGAQHF. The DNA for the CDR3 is TGCGCCAGCAGCCAAGTCGGAGGGGTCGGAGCCCAGCATTTT.

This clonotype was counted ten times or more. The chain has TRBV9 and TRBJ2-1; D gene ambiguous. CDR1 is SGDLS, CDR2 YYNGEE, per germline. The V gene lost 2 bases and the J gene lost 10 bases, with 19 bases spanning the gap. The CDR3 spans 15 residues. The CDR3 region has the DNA TGTGCCAGCAGCGTCTCTACCATCACCCGTAGCGAGCAGTTCTTC. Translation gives CASSVSTITRSEQFF.

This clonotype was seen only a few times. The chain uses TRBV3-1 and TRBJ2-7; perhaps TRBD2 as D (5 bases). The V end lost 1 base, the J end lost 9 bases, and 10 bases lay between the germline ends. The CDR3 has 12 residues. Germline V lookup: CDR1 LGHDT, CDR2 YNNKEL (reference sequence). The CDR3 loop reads CASSQGSGGQYF. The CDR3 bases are TGTGCCAGCAGCCAAGGAAGCGGAGGGCAGTACTTC.

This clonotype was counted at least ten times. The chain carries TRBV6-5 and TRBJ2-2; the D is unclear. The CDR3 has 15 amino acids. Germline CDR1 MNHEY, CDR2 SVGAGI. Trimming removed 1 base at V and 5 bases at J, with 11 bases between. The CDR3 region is CASSYLNPPTGELFF. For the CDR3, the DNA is TGTGCCAGCAGTTACTTGAATCCTCCGACCGGGGAGCTGTTTTTT.

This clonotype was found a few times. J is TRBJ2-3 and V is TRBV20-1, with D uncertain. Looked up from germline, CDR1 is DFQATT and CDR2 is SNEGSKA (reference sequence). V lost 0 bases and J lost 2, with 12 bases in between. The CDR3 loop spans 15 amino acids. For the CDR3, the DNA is TGCAGTGCTAGAGATCTCTCCAGTATCACAGATACGCAGTATTTT. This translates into CSARDLSSITDTQYF.

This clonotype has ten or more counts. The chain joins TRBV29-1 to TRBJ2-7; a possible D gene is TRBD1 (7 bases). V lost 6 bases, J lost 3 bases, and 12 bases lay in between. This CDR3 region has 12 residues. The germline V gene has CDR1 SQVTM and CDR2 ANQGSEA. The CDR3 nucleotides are TGCAGCGTCGCGGGACAGCACTACGAGCAGTACTTC. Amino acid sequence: CSVAGQHYEQYF.

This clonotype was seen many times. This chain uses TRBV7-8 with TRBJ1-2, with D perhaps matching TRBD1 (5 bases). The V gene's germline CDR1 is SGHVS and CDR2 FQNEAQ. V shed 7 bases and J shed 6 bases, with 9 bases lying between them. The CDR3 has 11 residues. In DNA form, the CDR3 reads TGTGCCAGCACCCGGGGGGATGGCTACACCTTC. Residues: CASTRGDGYTF.